These 14 T cell receptor beta chains were sequenced from one sample in a study of blood T cell repertoires in COVID-19. Profiling relied on immunoSEQ multiplex PCR, and the TCRdb table lists in-frame clones only, not all of them. The table lists some 130,000 clones, approximately 82% of them singletons. Sequencing input: peripheral blood. These receptors were obtained from a man aged 35 to 55 with active or convalescent COVID-19.

The table lists this clone with a count of one. The genes are TRBV13 and TRBJ2-7, with TRBD1 matching 10 bases. Germline CDR1 and CDR2: PRHDT and FYEKMQ (reference sequence). This CDR3 region has 14 residues. With V trimmed by 4 bases and J by 2 bases, 2 bases remained unmatched. CDR3 bases: TGTGCCAGCAGCTCCGGACAGGGGGCCTACGAGCAGTACTTC. Amino acid sequence: CASSSGQGAYEQYF.

This sequence joins TRBV12-3 or TRBV12-4 and TRBJ1-5; D not resolved. This CDR3 has 13 amino acids. V was pared by 3 bases and J by 4 bases, with 7 bases between. The CDR3 sequence is CASSFSENQPQHF. CDR3 sequence (DNA): TGTGCCAGCAGTTTCTCCGAGAATCAGCCCCAGCATTTT.

The rearrangement uses TRBV6-5 and TRBJ1-3, with 8 positions matching TRBD1. Per the germline V gene, CDR1 is MNHEY and CDR2 is SVGAGI. CDR3 length: 12 amino acids. Trimming cost V 5 bases and J 10 bases; bases outside gene matches: 4. The CDR3 DNA reads TGTGCCAGCAGTAGTCAGGGGGCAACCATATATTTT. This encodes CASSSQGATIYF.

The V call is TRBV7-3, the J call TRBJ2-2; D is ambiguous. CDR1 and CDR2 from the germline V gene are SGHTA and FQGTGA. The CDR3 consists of 16 residues. V lost 1 base and J 4 bases, leaving 13 bases between the germline ends. Here the CDR3 DNA reads TGTGCCAGCAGCTTAAGGCCAGGCCCAAGCACCGGGGAGCTGTTTTTT. This codes for CASSLRPGPSTGELFF.

The genes are TRBV14 and TRBJ2-7; weak D call: TRBD1 (5 bases). Germline assignment: CDR1 SGHDN and CDR2 FVKESK. The CDR3 runs to 15 residues. Trimming shortened V by 4 bases and J by 2 bases, and 15 bases separated the two germline ends. The CDR3 nucleotides read TGTGCCAGCAGCCCCCAGACAGCGCGGCCCTACGAGCAGTACTTC. Protein: CASSPQTARPYEQYF.

The count of this clone is one. The V call is TRBV19, the J call TRBJ1-2; D uncertain. V was pared by 8 bases and J by 4 bases, with 14 bases between. This CDR3 region has 13 residues. Germline V lookup: CDR1 LNHDA, CDR2 SQIVND (reference sequence). The CDR3 DNA sequence: TGTGCCAGTCGAAATGGGCAGTCCTATGGCTACACCTTC. Protein: CASRNGQSYGYTF.

The V gene is TRBV5-1, the J gene TRBJ2-2, with 9 bases aligning to TRBD2. J gave up 11 bases and V 0 bases, and 17 bases lay outside the gene matches. CDR3 size: 18 residues. The germline V gene encodes CDR1 SGHRS and CDR2 YFSETQ. The CDR3 is CASSLVVPSGGPPPELFF. In DNA, the CDR3 is TGCGCCAGCAGCTTGGTCGTCCCGAGCGGGGGGCCCCCCCCAGAGCTGTTTTTT.

The chain recombines TRBV24-1 with TRBJ2-1, with D possibly TRBD1 on 6 matching bases. V was shortened by 7 bases and J by 2 bases, with 11 bases between the two germline ends. Germline CDR1 reads KGHDR; CDR2 reads SFDVKD. The CDR3 is made up of 14 amino acids. The CDR3 spells CATRQGWPYNEQFF. In DNA form, the CDR3 reads TGTGCCACCAGACAGGGTTGGCCCTACAATGAGCAGTTCTTC.

The chain employs TRBV12-3 or TRBV12-4 and TRBJ2-3; D possibly corresponds to TRBD1 (5 bases). This CDR3 comprises 12 residues. V was trimmed by 5 bases and J by 6 bases, leaving 9 bases between them. CDR3 DNA sequence: TGTGCCAGCAGTCCTTCAGGGGATACGCAGTATTTT. It translates to CASSPSGDTQYF.

The CDR3 coding sequence is TGTGCCAGCAGGACTAGCGGGAACTCCAATGAGCAGTTCTTC. This encodes CASRTSGNSNEQFF. This chain joins TRBV6-5 and TRBJ2-1; 11 nucleotides line up with TRBD2. Germline CDR1 is MNHEY and CDR2 is SVGAGI. Trimming cost V 6 bases and J 6 bases; bases outside gene matches: 4. The CDR3 runs to 14 residues.

The V call is TRBV18, the J call TRBJ2-7; TRBD1 agrees at 8 bases. The CDR3 covers 17 residues. Germline trimming cut 3 bases from V and 0 bases from J; bases unmatched to any gene: 10. The germline V gene has CDR1 KGHSH and CDR2 LQKENI. CDR3 region: CASSPSTLGQGSYEQYF. For the CDR3, the DNA is TGTGCCAGCTCACCCTCTACCCTCGGACAGGGCTCCTACGAGCAGTACTTC.

The chain carries TRBV19 and TRBJ2-2, with D perhaps matching TRBD1 (5 bases). Trimming shortened V by 4 bases and J by 0 bases, and 12 bases separated the two germline ends. The CDR3 loop spans 16 amino acids. Germline lookup yields CDR1 LNHDA and CDR2 SQIVND (reference sequence). CDR3 residues: CASSRQRTTNTGELFF. CDR3 sequence (DNA): TGTGCCAGTAGTAGGCAAAGGACAACGAACACCGGGGAGCTGTTTTTT.

V usage is TRBV27 and J usage is TRBJ1-2, with 9 bases lining up with TRBD1. V trimming: 5 bases; J trimming: 2 bases; junction bases outside the gene matches: 6. Per the germline V gene, CDR1 is MNHEY and CDR2 is SMNVEV (reference sequence). There are 15 residues in the CDR3. The CDR3 DNA reads as TGTGCCAGCAGTCCCCAACAGGGGGCGAACTATGGCTACACCTTC. Its translation: CASSPQQGANYGYTF.

The chain carries TRBV24-1 and TRBJ2-3, with 10 bases aligning to TRBD1. The CDR3 spans 15 residues. CDR1 is KGHDR, CDR2 SFDVKD, per germline. After removal of 4 bases from V and 6 bases from J, the junction contained 6 bases not matched to a gene. The DNA of the CDR3 is TGTGCCACCAGTGACCGGGGACAGGGGAAGGATACGCAGTATTTT. Its translation is CATSDRGQGKDTQYF.